In this sample, the clone carrying this TCR beta chain turned up a few times. Its antigen is not identified. CDR1 is SGHNT and CDR2 is YYREEE in the germline V gene (reference sequence). The length of the CDR3 is 14 residues. The ends were cut back, 1 base at V and 6 bases at J, with 13 bases in the middle. Single viable CD3+CD4+CD8-CD45RO+ cells were sorted as the memory CD4+ T cells. Serostatus was set by detecting CMV pp150, pp28, p38, p52 IgG. The data stem from a study of memory CD4+ T cells and cytomegalovirus serostatus. Study conclusions and caveats: The CMV-associated TCR signature appears largely within the CD4+ memory repertoire. CMV serostatus prediction reached median AUC approximately 0.96, or 0.89 with US-trained model.

Repertoires were generated with immunoSEQ multiplex PCR, while TCRdb's copy carries only in-frame clones and drops some. The sample lists around 53,000 clones, around 83% occurring once. The rearrangement joins TRBV5-4 to TRBJ2-5; D tentatively reads TRBD1 or TRBD2 (6 bases each). The TCR sequence derives from an adult in good health and CMV-seropositive. Material for sequencing was memory CD4+ T cells from blood. CDR3 loop: CASSLMEGGKTQYF. The CDR3 DNA follows: TGTGCCAGCAGCTTGATGGAGGGGGGTAAGACCCAGTACTTC.